This passage covers 13 T cell receptor beta chains from one sample sequenced in a study of cytomegalovirus exposure and HLA in healthy donors. A multiplex PCR was run with 60 Vbeta primers and 13 Jbeta primers. TCRdb's table, derived via immunoSEQ multiplex PCR, lists solely in-frame clones and lacks some. The sample has 100,000 to 150,000 clones, roughly 74% seen once. The sample was PBMCs. The origin of the receptors is a woman in her 50s in good health and CMV-seropositive.

The V call is TRBV19, the J call TRBJ2-7, with a weak D call TRBD1 (5 bases). This CDR3 has 13 residues. Deletions cut 3 bases from V and 4 bases from J, with 10 bases between. The germline V gene has CDR1 LNHDA and CDR2 SQIVND (reference sequence). The CDR3 bases are TGTGCCAGTAGTATTTCCGGACAATACGAGCAGTACTTC. As protein: CASSISGQYEQYF.

The chain employs TRBV6-5 and TRBJ1-2, with D perhaps matching TRBD1 (5 bases). The CDR3 contains 14 residues. Germline loops: CDR1 MNHEY, CDR2 SVGAGI. Deletions cut 6 bases from V and 6 bases from J, with 17 bases between. This CDR3 is CASSINQGSHGYTF. The CDR3 nucleotides are TGTGCCAGCAGCATAAACCAGGGTTCTCATGGCTACACCTTC.

The chain joins TRBV7-2 to TRBJ2-2; tentative D call: TRBD1 (5 bases). Trimming stripped 4 bases from V and 1 base from J, with 7 bases between. The CDR3 sequence is 14 residues long. Germline V CDR1 and CDR2: SGHTA, FQGNSA. As DNA, the CDR3 is TGTGCCAGCAGCTATACAGGGAACACCGGGGAGCTGTTTTTT. It encodes CASSYTGNTGELFF.

For the CDR3, the DNA is TGTGCCATCAGTGAGTCGCCGGGGAGTGGCAATCAGCCCCAGCATTTT. This gives the protein CAISESPGSGNQPQHF. This rearrangement joins TRBV10-3 to TRBJ1-5; no clear D. The germline V gene has CDR1 ENHRY and CDR2 SYGVKD. V was shortened by 0 bases and J by 2 bases, with 11 bases between the two germline ends. The CDR3 is 16 residues long.

V and J are TRBV7-2 and TRBJ2-5, with D possibly matching TRBD1 (5 bases). CDR3 length equals 14 residues. Looked up from germline, CDR1 is SGHTA and CDR2 is FQGNSA. V was pared by 1 base and J by 6 bases, with 12 bases between. As DNA, the CDR3 is TGTGCCAGCAGCTTAGATCAGGGTACGAAGACCCAGTACTTC. Its protein is CASSLDQGTKTQYF.

This chain joins TRBV6-1 and TRBJ2-1; D is perhaps TRBD2 (6 bases). The CDR3 is 15 residues long. The germline V gene has CDR1 MNHNS and CDR2 SASEGT. Deletions cut 2 bases from V and 10 bases from J, with 18 bases between. CDR3 in amino acids: CASSERSWGGGEQFF. In DNA form, the CDR3 reads TGTGCCAGCAGTGAAAGGTCATGGGGAGGAGGCGAGCAGTTCTTC.

The chain couples TRBV5-1 to TRBJ2-7; TRBD2 matches 8 bases. The CDR3 loop spans 16 amino acids. Germline assignment: CDR1 SGHRS and CDR2 YFSETQ. V was clipped by 0 bases and J by 5 bases; unmatched bases: 10. CDR3 DNA: TGCGCCAGCAGCTTGGCCCCCAGCGGGGGAGAGGACGAGCAGTACTTC. It yields the protein CASSLAPSGGEDEQYF.

The chain links TRBV5-1 to TRBJ1-6; the D gene is possibly TRBD1 (6 bases). Per germline, CDR1 SGHRS and CDR2 YFSETQ. Trimming pared 3 bases from V and 6 bases from J, leaving 13 bases between. The CDR3 has 15 amino acids. The CDR3 spells CASSSTTGRNSPLHF. CDR3 in DNA: TGCGCCAGCAGCTCGACGACAGGCCGTAATTCACCCCTCCACTTT.

This rearrangement joins TRBV9 to TRBJ1-6; perhaps TRBD1 as D (6 bases). The germline gives CDR1 SGDLS, CDR2 YYNGEE. The CDR3 has 14 residues. V shed 2 bases and J shed 8 bases, with 11 bases lying between them. The CDR3 loop reads CASSVGDTHSPLHF. The CDR3 region has the DNA TGTGCCAGCAGCGTGGGGGACACTCATTCACCCCTCCACTTT.

The chain links TRBV6-4 to TRBJ2-3; D is undetermined. The CDR3 totals 14 residues. Trimming removed 0 bases at V and 3 bases at J, with 7 bases between. Germline CDR1 and CDR2: MRHNA and SNTAGT. CDR3 bases: TGTGCCAGCAGTGACTCGCTAGATACAGATACGCAGTATTTT. Its translation is CASSDSLDTDTQYF.

The V and J genes are TRBV7-2 and TRBJ1-1; D ambiguous. Germline CDR1 and CDR2: SGHTA and FQGNSA. The CDR3 loop spans 11 amino acids. Trimming removed 5 bases from V and 8 bases from J, with 9 bases in between. The CDR3 protein is CASSLTWEAFF. The CDR3 DNA is TGTGCCAGCAGCCTCACTTGGGAAGCTTTCTTT.

The chain uses TRBV5-4 and TRBJ1-2, with D perhaps matching TRBD1 (6 bases). This CDR3 is built from 15 residues. Germline V gene sequence: CDR1 SGHNT, CDR2 YYREEE (reference sequence). Trimming removed 0 bases at V and 1 base at J, with 10 bases between. The CDR3 here is CASSLEAGVNYGYTF. The CDR3 DNA follows: TGTGCCAGCAGCTTGGAGGCAGGGGTTAACTATGGCTACACCTTC.

The chain combines TRBV7-9 with TRBJ2-1; 7 bases line up with TRBD1. V lost 10 bases, J lost 1 base, and 7 bases stayed unmatched. The V gene's germline CDR1 is SEHNR and CDR2 FQNEAQ (reference sequence). The CDR3 extends over 14 amino acids. The DNA of the CDR3 is TGTGCCATCCCCCAGGGACAGTCCTACAATGAGCAGTTCTTC. Protein: CAIPQGQSYNEQFF.